These T cell receptor beta chains were read from a single sample in a study of post-analysis software for immune sequencing data. TCRdb recomputed calls from the PCR reads with MiXCR, one row per CDR3 protein. The repertoire holds hundreds of thousands of distinct CDR3 sequences, roughly 27% seen once, with around 0.56% in the top ten. Sequenced input: blood. The source of these receptors is a girl aged 10 to 17 with multiple sclerosis. Both conserved end residues are part of each CDR3. Fields, in order: V gene, clone size, D gene, J gene, CDR3 DNA, CDR3 protein. A D gene is named only where the DNA matches it firmly. Only some rows state a clone size, as once, few, many or a class for expanded clones.

TRBV11-2	.	TRBD2	TRBJ2-3	TGTGCCAGCAGCTCCGTAAGGACTAGCGGGGGGGGACTGTATTTT	CASSSVRTSGGGLYF
TRBV7-2	.	.	TRBJ1-2	TGTGCCAGCAGCCTGGGACGGATCTATGGCTACACCTTC	CASSLGRIYGYTF
TRBV14	.	TRBD2	TRBJ2-3	TGTGCCAGCAGCCAAGAATACATACTAGCGGGATTGCCGGAAGATACGCAGTATTTT	CASSQEYILAGLPEDTQYF
TRBV28	.	TRBD1	TRBJ2-7	TGTGCCAGCAGGAGATCTACCGGGACAGGGCTCTACGAGCAGTACTTC	CASRRSTGTGLYEQYF
TRBV7-9	once	TRBD1	TRBJ2-7	TGTGCCAGCAGCCCCAAAGACAGGGCGGATTCCTGCGAGCAGTACTTC	CASSPKDRADSCEQYF
TRBV3-1	many	TRBD2	TRBJ2-7	TGTGCCAGCAGCCCCGGGCTAGCGGGCGCCTACGAGCAGTACTTC	CASSPGLAGAYEQYF
TRBV2	.	.	TRBJ2-5	TGTGCCAGCAGTGATAGAGGGAGTCCCCCGGAGACCCAGTACTTC	CASSDRGSPPETQYF
TRBV28	few	TRBD2	TRBJ2-7	TGTGCCAGCACCTACCCAGCGGGAGCGGTTCACGAGCAGTACTTC	CASTYPAGAVHEQYF
TRBV5-1	few	TRBD2	TRBJ2-1	TGCGCCAGCAGCTTGGGAGCGGGAGGAGGCGATGAGCAGTTCTTC	CASSLGAGGGDEQFF
TRBV7-2	.	.	TRBJ2-4	TGTGCCAGCAGCTTAGCGGCCAGGGGGGGAAACATTCAGTACTTC	CASSLAARGGNIQYF
TRBV6-1	.	.	TRBJ1-1	TGTGCCAGCAGTGAAGCGTGGGGGTTGTTGGCTTTCTTT	CASSEAWGLLAFF
TRBV6-5	many	TRBD1	TRBJ2-5	TGCGCCAGCAGCCCCGGGACAGGGTCCACAGAGACCCAGTACTTC	CASSPGTGSTETQYF
TRBV28	few	.	TRBJ2-5	TGTGCCAGCAGTTTTGTAAGGCAGCTTCAAGAGACCCAGTACTTC	CASSFVRQLQETQYF
TRBV25-1	few	.	TRBJ2-5	TGTGCCAGCAGTGAGGGCACGGTGGAGACCCAGTACTTC	CASSEGTVETQYF
TRBV20-1	.	TRBD2	TRBJ2-3	TGCAGTGCAAACCGTAGACTAGCGGGACTTCTCACAGATACGCAGTATTTT	CSANRRLAGLLTDTQYF
TRBV20-1	few	TRBD1	TRBJ1-5	TGCAGTGCCCAGGCCCACAGGGGTGATCAGCCCCAGCATTTT	CSAQAHRGDQPQHF
TRBV4-1	few	TRBD1	TRBJ1-6	TGCGCCAGCAGCCAAGAGGCCACAGGGGGTAATTCACCCCTCCACTTT	CASSQEATGGNSPLHF
TRBV5-1	few	.	TRBJ2-5	TGCGCCAGCAGCTTGGGTACAGTACGCGAGACCCAGTACTTC	CASSLGTVRETQYF
TRBV12-3/TRBV12-4	.	TRBD1	TRBJ2-7	TGTGCCAGCGCCGGGATCACAGGGGGTTACGAGCAGTACTTC	CASAGITGGYEQYF
TRBV10-3	few	TRBD1	TRBJ2-7	TGTGCCATCAGTGCTGCAACAGGGGCCGAGCAGTACTTC	CAISAATGAEQYF
TRBV7-2	few	TRBD2	TRBJ2-5	TGTGCCAGCAGCCCGACTAGCGGGCCAGGGGGGACCCAGTACTTC	CASSPTSGPGGTQYF
TRBV9	many	.	TRBJ2-5	TGTGCCAGCAGCGCCAGCGGACAAGAGACCCAGTACTTC	CASSASGQETQYF
TRBV29-1	.	TRBD1	TRBJ1-2	TGCAGCGTTGACGAACAGGGGGCGGAGGGCTACACCTTC	CSVDEQGAEGYTF
TRBV12-3/TRBV12-4	few	.	TRBJ1-2	TGTGCCAGCAGTGTCGGGACCGGAGCTAACTATGGCTACACCTTC	CASSVGTGANYGYTF
TRBV12-3/TRBV12-4	.	.	TRBJ1-6	TGTGCCAGCAAATCCTCTTCGAGCTCCTATAATTCACCCCTCCACTTT	CASKSSSSSYNSPLHF